This is a list of T cell receptor beta chains from one sample in a study of blood T cells in healthy people across ages. TCRdb ran MiXCR on the 5' RACE reads and lists one entry per CDR3 protein. The sample holds hundreds of thousands of distinct CDR3 sequences, about 46% seen once. Sequences were obtained from blood. All receptors derive from a man older than 75 in good health. CDR3s include the opening cysteine and the closing phenylalanine or tryptophan. D genes are given only for firm matches. Part of the rows lack a size; the others show once, few, many or a class for expanded clones.

clone_size d_call j_call v_call cdr3_nt cdr3_aa
NA TRBD2 TRBJ2-5 TRBV20-1 TGCAGTGCTTACCAGCCCCTAGCGGGAGCAAAGACCCAGTACTTC CSAYQPLAGAKTQYF
few NA TRBJ1-5 TRBV30 TGTGCCTGGAGAGTCAAGCAGCCCCAGCATTTT CAWRVKQPQHF
NA NA TRBJ1-1 TRBV29-1 TGCAGCGTTGTTCCAAATACAGGGCCCACTGAAGCTTTCTTT CSVVPNTGPTEAFF
few NA TRBJ2-1 TRBV28 TGTGCCAGCAGTTTGAGGGCTCGTGGTAGAGAGCAGTTCTTC CASSLRARGREQFF
NA NA TRBJ2-5 TRBV20-1 TGCAGTGCTACGGGGGCGGGAGTACCTGAGGAGACCCAGTACTTC CSATGAGVPEETQYF
NA NA TRBJ2-3 TRBV27 TGTGCCAGCAGTCCGCGCCTGACAGGAACTAGCACAGATACGCAGTATTTT CASSPRLTGTSTDTQYF
few NA TRBJ2-1 TRBV4-2 TGTGCCAGCAGTCCAGGCTCCTCTGAGCAGTTCTTC CASSPGSSEQFF
NA NA TRBJ2-3 TRBV24-1 TGTGCCACCAGTGACTTGCCGGGACACGGAGGCACAGATAGGCAGTATTTT CATSDLPGHGGTDRQYF
many NA TRBJ1-2 TRBV29-1 TGCAGCGTTACCCGGAGAACTAACTATGGCTACACCTTC CSVTRRTNYGYTF
NA TRBD2 TRBJ2-7 TRBV11-3 TGTGCCAGCAGCCAGAGGATTAGCGGGAGAGACGAGCAGTACTTC CASSQRISGRDEQYF
many TRBD1 TRBJ2-7 TRBV12-3/TRBV12-4 TGTGCCAGCAGTTTAGGGACAGGGGGCGCATCCGAGCAGTACTTC CASSLGTGGASEQYF
few NA TRBJ2-3 TRBV20-1 TGCAGTGCTAGAGAGCCTCGGACCGCCACAGATACGCAGTATTTT CSAREPRTATDTQYF
NA TRBD2 TRBJ2-1 TRBV5-1 TGTGCCAGCAGCTTAGAGACTAGCGGATACAATGAGCAGTTCTTC CASSLETSGYNEQFF
NA NA TRBJ2-5 TRBV5-1 TGCGCCAGCAGCTTTGCTCAGGGCGGCGAGACCCAGTACTTC CASSFAQGGETQYF
NA TRBD2 TRBJ2-3 TRBV5-1 TGCGCCAGCAGCCCAAGACTAGCGGGACAGGCAGATACGCAGTATTTT CASSPRLAGQADTQYF
NA TRBD2 TRBJ2-1 TRBV27 TGTGCCAGCAGTGTAGTCGGGGGGAATGAGCAGTTCTTC CASSVVGGNEQFF
NA TRBD1 TRBJ2-2 TRBV29-1 TGCAGCGCCGAGGCAGGGGGCGCTTTAAGGACCGGGGAGCTGTTTTTT CSAEAGGALRTGELFF
NA NA TRBJ2-7 TRBV29-1 TGCAGCGTTGACCCCCTCGGACATAGCGAGCAGTACTTC CSVDPLGHSEQYF
few NA TRBJ1-6 TRBV7-9 TGTGCCAGCAGCTCGTACAGGGTTGGTTCACCCCTCCACTTT CASSSYRVGSPLHF
few NA TRBJ1-5 TRBV28 TGTGCCAGCAGTTCTAGCGGGGTCGCTACTGGCAATCAGCCCCAGCATTTT CASSSSGVATGNQPQHF
NA TRBD1 TRBJ2-2 TRBV29-1 TGCAGCGTTTATTCGGACAGGGAGACGTCCACCGGGGAGCTGTTTTTT CSVYSDRETSTGELFF
many NA TRBJ2-5 TRBV24-1 TGTGCCACCAGTGCCGGGGGGCGCGAGGTTGAGGAGACCCAGTACTTC CATSAGGREVEETQYF
few NA TRBJ2-1 TRBV7-2 TGTGCCAGCAGCCCCCGGGCTAGCAGTTGGAATGAGCAGTTCTTC CASSPRASSWNEQFF
NA TRBD1 TRBJ1-2 TRBV5-5 TGTGCCAGCAGCTTGGATGGACAGGGGAACTATGGCTACACCTTC CASSLDGQGNYGYTF
few NA TRBJ2-3 TRBV5-6 TGTGCCAGCAGCTTGATTCTAGATACAGATACGCAGTATTTT CASSLILDTDTQYF
many NA TRBJ2-1 TRBV20-1 TGCAGTGCTAGGCGTCTAGGGGACTACAATGAGCAGTTCTTC CSARRLGDYNEQFF
few TRBD1 TRBJ2-3 TRBV12-3/TRBV12-4 TGTGCCAGCAGCAAGCATCTGGGGGACAGGGGCACAGATACGCAGTATTTT CASSKHLGDRGTDTQYF
many NA TRBJ2-1 TRBV20-1 TGCAGTGCTAGGTCCACAGAAAGAAAAACTTACAATGAGCAGTTCTTC CSARSTERKTYNEQFF
few NA TRBJ1-5 TRBV5-1 TGCGCCAGCAGCTTGCGGGCAGGCCCCAATCAGCCCCAGCATTTT CASSLRAGPNQPQHF
NA NA TRBJ2-7 TRBV29-1 TGCAGCGCGCAAGGTGGGGAAGGCAGGTCCTACGAGCAGTACTTC CSAQGGEGRSYEQYF
NA TRBD1 TRBJ2-4 TRBV27 TGTGCCAGCAGTCCTGGGACAGCCCCGCTAAACATTCAGTACTTC CASSPGTAPLNIQYF
NA TRBD2 TRBJ2-7 TRBV7-2 TGTGCCAGCAGCCTAGAGGGACTAGCGGTTTACAATGAGCAGTACTTC CASSLEGLAVYNEQYF
NA NA TRBJ2-7 TRBV4-3 TGCGCCAGCAGCCAAGATACAGGGCTAGCCGAGCAGTACTTC CASSQDTGLAEQYF
NA TRBD2 TRBJ2-7 TRBV7-9 TGTGCCAGCAGCCAAACTAGCGGGCCTAGCTCCTACGAGCAGTACTTC CASSQTSGPSSYEQYF
NA NA TRBJ2-3 TRBV11-2 TGTGCCAGCAGTTGGGGTAGGGCTAGCGCGGAAGCGCAGTATTTT CASSWGRASAEAQYF
few NA TRBJ2-5 TRBV6-5 TGTGCCAGCAGTTCTCTCGGCCCTAGGGCAGAGACCCAGTACTTC CASSSLGPRAETQYF
NA NA TRBJ1-2 TRBV6-6 TGTGCCAGCAGTAGACAGCTTAACTATGGCTACACCTTC CASSRQLNYGYTF
NA TRBD2 TRBJ2-1 TRBV28 TGTGCCAGCAGTTTATTGGGGACTAGCGGGGAGTTTGAGCAGTTCTTC CASSLLGTSGEFEQFF
NA TRBD1 TRBJ2-3 TRBV10-3 TGTGCCATCAGAAGGACAGGGGGCACAGATACGCAGTATTTT CAIRRTGGTDTQYF
NA NA TRBJ2-1 TRBV12-3/TRBV12-4 TGTGCCAGCAGTCCCAGTGTTGGACCCTCCACTGAGCAGTTCTTC CASSPSVGPSTEQFF
few TRBD1 TRBJ1-5 TRBV20-1 TGCAGTGCTCGACAGGGGTATAGCAATCAGCCCCAGCATTTT CSARQGYSNQPQHF
few NA TRBJ2-7 TRBV25-1 TGTGCCAGCAGTGAATATGGCTTTTACGAGCAGTACTTC CASSEYGFYEQYF